Listed below are T cell receptor beta chains from one sample, sequenced in a study of identical twins. In TCRdb, the 5' RACE reads were re-called with MiXCR into one record per CDR3 protein. The repertoire includes a few hundred thousand distinct CDR3 sequences, 9.5% to 15% of them detected once, and under 4.5% sits in the top ten. In addition, the sample was reused for a study of yellow fever vaccine responses in identical twins.

Sequencing used memory (CD45RO+) T cells sorted from blood. Source of these receptors: a young woman in good health. Both conserved end residues are part of each CDR3. Fields, in order: V gene, D gene, J gene, CDR3 protein. D genes are given only for firm matches.

v_call: TRBV2
d_call: TRBD1
j_call: TRBJ2-1
cdr3_aa: CASMGQGSFNEQFF

v_call: TRBV3-1
d_call: NA
j_call: TRBJ2-7
cdr3_aa: CASSQVKYEQYF

v_call: TRBV7-9
d_call: TRBD1
j_call: TRBJ1-3
cdr3_aa: CASRHRGTGGGNTIYF

v_call: TRBV12-3/TRBV12-4
d_call: NA
j_call: TRBJ2-2
cdr3_aa: CASTLVKGKGELFF

v_call: TRBV9
d_call: NA
j_call: TRBJ2-3
cdr3_aa: CASSVGGSGTADTQYF

v_call: TRBV7-2
d_call: NA
j_call: TRBJ2-3
cdr3_aa: CASSLGGSGVDTQYF

v_call: TRBV12-3/TRBV12-4
d_call: NA
j_call: TRBJ2-2
cdr3_aa: CASSLALPGTAGELFF

v_call: TRBV5-1
d_call: TRBD1
j_call: TRBJ1-2
cdr3_aa: CASSVTGTGYGYTF

v_call: TRBV12-3/TRBV12-4
d_call: NA
j_call: TRBJ2-1
cdr3_aa: CASNKDPLGYNEQFF

v_call: TRBV27
d_call: TRBD2
j_call: TRBJ2-1
cdr3_aa: CATRRGLAGSVEQFF

v_call: TRBV6-1
d_call: TRBD1
j_call: TRBJ2-5
cdr3_aa: CASKVPGQGRETQYF

v_call: TRBV15
d_call: NA
j_call: TRBJ1-4
cdr3_aa: CATSRVHGYEKLFF

v_call: TRBV6-2/TRBV6-3
d_call: TRBD2
j_call: TRBJ2-7
cdr3_aa: CASSYPTSGWRVEQYF

v_call: TRBV7-7
d_call: NA
j_call: TRBJ2-2
cdr3_aa: CASSLARSNGELFF

v_call: TRBV7-6
d_call: NA
j_call: TRBJ2-7
cdr3_aa: CASSLVHSYEQYF

v_call: TRBV24-1
d_call: NA
j_call: TRBJ2-2
cdr3_aa: CATSDPGPNTGELFF

v_call: TRBV28
d_call: NA
j_call: TRBJ2-6
cdr3_aa: CASSMSRGGANVLTF

v_call: TRBV28
d_call: TRBD1
j_call: TRBJ2-3
cdr3_aa: CAIGTGGPWGTQYF

v_call: TRBV30
d_call: NA
j_call: TRBJ1-1
cdr3_aa: CAWGSIEAFF

v_call: TRBV15
d_call: NA
j_call: TRBJ1-6
cdr3_aa: CATSRDHRINSPLHF

v_call: TRBV24-1
d_call: NA
j_call: TRBJ2-2
cdr3_aa: CATSATGGGELFF

v_call: TRBV29-1
d_call: TRBD2
j_call: TRBJ2-3
cdr3_aa: CSVAGRGGTDTQYF

v_call: TRBV5-1
d_call: TRBD1
j_call: TRBJ2-7
cdr3_aa: CASSLGTGTGGHEQYF

v_call: TRBV7-8
d_call: NA
j_call: TRBJ2-2
cdr3_aa: CASSLRGLELGTGELFF

v_call: TRBV7-9
d_call: NA
j_call: TRBJ2-5
cdr3_aa: CASSFNRAQETQYF

v_call: TRBV4-2
d_call: NA
j_call: TRBJ2-3
cdr3_aa: CASSPRGADTDTQYF

v_call: TRBV12-3/TRBV12-4
d_call: TRBD1
j_call: TRBJ1-5
cdr3_aa: CASQGANQPQHF

v_call: TRBV20-1
d_call: NA
j_call: TRBJ2-7
cdr3_aa: CSARDSGPQQYF

v_call: TRBV7-9
d_call: TRBD2
j_call: TRBJ2-7
cdr3_aa: CASSLPGTIEQYF

v_call: TRBV7-6
d_call: NA
j_call: TRBJ2-7
cdr3_aa: CASSYRDNEQYF

v_call: TRBV6-5
d_call: TRBD1
j_call: TRBJ2-7
cdr3_aa: CASSSRQGRHEQYF

v_call: TRBV5-5
d_call: NA
j_call: TRBJ2-2
cdr3_aa: CASSSATGPTGELFF

v_call: TRBV5-1
d_call: TRBD1
j_call: TRBJ1-6
cdr3_aa: CASSSQGNNSPLHF

v_call: TRBV6-1
d_call: NA
j_call: TRBJ1-2
cdr3_aa: CASSREGVGYGYTF

v_call: TRBV4-1
d_call: NA
j_call: TRBJ2-7
cdr3_aa: CASSQTGISTEQYF

v_call: TRBV18
d_call: NA
j_call: TRBJ2-3
cdr3_aa: CASSLTPPDTQYF

v_call: TRBV2
d_call: NA
j_call: TRBJ2-7
cdr3_aa: CASRVTLGIYEQYF

v_call: TRBV4-3
d_call: NA
j_call: TRBJ2-3
cdr3_aa: CASSQGRRTDTQYF

v_call: TRBV9
d_call: TRBD1
j_call: TRBJ2-1
cdr3_aa: CASSPTGGPRGHEQFF

v_call: TRBV6-1
d_call: TRBD1
j_call: TRBJ1-5
cdr3_aa: CASKTDRGHNQPQHF

v_call: TRBV6-5
d_call: TRBD1
j_call: TRBJ2-1
cdr3_aa: CASSSYRGGQDYNEQFF

v_call: TRBV25-1
d_call: NA
j_call: TRBJ2-3
cdr3_aa: CASSSPGTRSANTQYF

v_call: TRBV20-1
d_call: NA
j_call: TRBJ1-5
cdr3_aa: CSASASDYSNQPQHF

v_call: TRBV6-1
d_call: NA
j_call: TRBJ2-3
cdr3_aa: CASSVGGGGSYTQYF

v_call: TRBV20-1
d_call: NA
j_call: TRBJ2-2
cdr3_aa: CSAYTSNTGELFF

v_call: TRBV12-3/TRBV12-4
d_call: NA
j_call: TRBJ2-3
cdr3_aa: CASSPTRTSTDTQYF

v_call: TRBV24-1
d_call: NA
j_call: TRBJ2-1
cdr3_aa: CATGSGWNEQFF

v_call: TRBV18
d_call: TRBD2
j_call: TRBJ2-1
cdr3_aa: CASSPSSAGVSYNEQFF

v_call: TRBV3-1
d_call: TRBD2
j_call: TRBJ2-2
cdr3_aa: CASRRLADNTGELFF

v_call: TRBV12-3/TRBV12-4
d_call: NA
j_call: TRBJ2-3
cdr3_aa: CASSFGGSARVTQYF

v_call: TRBV6-2/TRBV6-3
d_call: NA
j_call: TRBJ2-2
cdr3_aa: CASSFDTRNTGELFF

v_call: TRBV6-4
d_call: NA
j_call: TRBJ2-1
cdr3_aa: CASSDSKGGYNEQFF

v_call: TRBV18
d_call: NA
j_call: TRBJ2-1
cdr3_aa: CASSPPRGTYNEQFF

v_call: TRBV3-1
d_call: TRBD1
j_call: TRBJ2-4
cdr3_aa: CASSYVRGSENIQYF

v_call: TRBV4-3
d_call: NA
j_call: TRBJ2-1
cdr3_aa: CASSQENAGKNEQFF

v_call: TRBV5-1
d_call: TRBD2
j_call: TRBJ2-7
cdr3_aa: CASSFGSGRYEQYF

v_call: TRBV20-1
d_call: TRBD2
j_call: TRBJ2-5
cdr3_aa: CSASTSGSRGTQYF